The entry below gives a single T cell receptor (beta chain) sequence along with its context. This record belongs to a study of blood T cell repertoires in COVID-19. This table comes from immunoSEQ multiplex PCR, and its TCRdb copy is limited to in-frame clones, with some not included. Among about 370,000 clones, around 89% were seen once, and the ten largest hold more than 0.8%. Germline V lookup: CDR1 LGHNA, CDR2 YSLEER. The CDR3 extends over 16 amino acids. The V end was cut by 0 bases, the J end by 3 bases, with 13 bases between. The gene calls are TRBV4-3 and TRBJ2-3; possibly TRBD2 for D (7 bases). The TCR sequence derives from a man younger than 35 who had recovered from COVID-19. Material: PBMCs or T cells enriched from blood (not recorded which). The CDR3, as DNA: TGCGCCAGCAGCCAAGAGACCAGGGGAGGGACAGATACGCAGTATTTT. Amino acid sequence: CASSQETRGGTDTQYF.